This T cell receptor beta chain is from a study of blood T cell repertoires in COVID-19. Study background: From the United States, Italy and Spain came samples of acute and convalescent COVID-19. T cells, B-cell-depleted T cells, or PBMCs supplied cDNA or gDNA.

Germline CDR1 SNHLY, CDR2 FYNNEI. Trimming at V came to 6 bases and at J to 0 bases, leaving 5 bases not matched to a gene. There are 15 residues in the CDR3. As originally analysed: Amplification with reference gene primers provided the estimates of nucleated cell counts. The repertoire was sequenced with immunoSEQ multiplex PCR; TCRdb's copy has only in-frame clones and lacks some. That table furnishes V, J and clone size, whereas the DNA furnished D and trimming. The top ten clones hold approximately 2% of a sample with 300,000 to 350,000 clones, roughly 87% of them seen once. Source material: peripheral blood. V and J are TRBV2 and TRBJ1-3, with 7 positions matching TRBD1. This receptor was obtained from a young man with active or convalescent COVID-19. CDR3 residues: CASRGTVSSGNTIYF. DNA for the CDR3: TGTGCCAGCAGGGGGACAGTGAGCTCTGGAAACACCATATATTTT.